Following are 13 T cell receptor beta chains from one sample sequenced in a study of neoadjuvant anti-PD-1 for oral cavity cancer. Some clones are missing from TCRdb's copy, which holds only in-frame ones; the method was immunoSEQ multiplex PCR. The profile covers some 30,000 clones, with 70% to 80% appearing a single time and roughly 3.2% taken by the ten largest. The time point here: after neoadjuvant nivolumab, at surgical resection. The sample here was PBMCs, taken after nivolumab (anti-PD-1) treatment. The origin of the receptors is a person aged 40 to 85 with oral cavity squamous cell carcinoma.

The CDR3 is CASRGEPYEQYF. CDR3 nucleotide sequence: TGTGCCAGCCGGGGGGAGCCTTACGAGCAGTACTTC. The V and J genes are TRBV6-6 and TRBJ2-7; 7 nucleotides agree with TRBD2. From germline, CDR1 is MNHNY and CDR2 SVGAGI (reference sequence). The CDR3 totals 12 residues. V dropped 8 bases and J dropped 4; count of bases not matched to a gene: 5.

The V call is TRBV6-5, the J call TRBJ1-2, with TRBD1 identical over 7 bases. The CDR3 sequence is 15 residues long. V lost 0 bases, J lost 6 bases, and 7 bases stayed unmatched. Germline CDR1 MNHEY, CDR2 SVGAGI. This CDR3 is CASSYSMIDRDGYTF. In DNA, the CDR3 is TGTGCCAGCAGTTACTCGATGATCGACAGGGATGGCTACACCTTC.

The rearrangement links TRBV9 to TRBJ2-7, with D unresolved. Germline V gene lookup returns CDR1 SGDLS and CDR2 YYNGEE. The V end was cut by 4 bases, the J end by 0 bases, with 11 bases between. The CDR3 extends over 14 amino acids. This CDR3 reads CASSPTWSSYEQYF. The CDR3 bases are TGTGCCAGCAGCCCAACATGGAGCTCCTACGAGCAGTACTTC.

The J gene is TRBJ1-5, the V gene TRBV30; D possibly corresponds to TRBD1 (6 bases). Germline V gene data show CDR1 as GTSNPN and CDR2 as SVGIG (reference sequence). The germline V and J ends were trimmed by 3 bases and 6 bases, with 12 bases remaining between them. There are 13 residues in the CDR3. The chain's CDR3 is CAWSGGGGQPQHF. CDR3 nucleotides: TGTGCCTGGAGCGGAGGGGGGGGTCAGCCCCAGCATTTT.

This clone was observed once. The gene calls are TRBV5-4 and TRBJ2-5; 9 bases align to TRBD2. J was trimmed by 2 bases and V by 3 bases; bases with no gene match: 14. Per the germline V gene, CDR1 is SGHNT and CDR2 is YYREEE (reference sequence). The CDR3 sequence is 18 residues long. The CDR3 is CASSSLGRLAGRQETQYF. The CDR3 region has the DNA TGTGCCAGCAGCTCCTTGGGTCGGCTAGCGGGGAGACAAGAGACCCAGTACTTC.

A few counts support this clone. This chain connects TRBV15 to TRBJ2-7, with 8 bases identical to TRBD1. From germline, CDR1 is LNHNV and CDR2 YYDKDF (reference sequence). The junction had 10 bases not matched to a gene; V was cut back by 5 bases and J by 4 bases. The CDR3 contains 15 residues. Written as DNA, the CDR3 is TGTGCCACCAGCCCCGGCGGGACAGGTCTTTACGAGCAGTACTTC. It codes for CATSPGGTGLYEQYF.

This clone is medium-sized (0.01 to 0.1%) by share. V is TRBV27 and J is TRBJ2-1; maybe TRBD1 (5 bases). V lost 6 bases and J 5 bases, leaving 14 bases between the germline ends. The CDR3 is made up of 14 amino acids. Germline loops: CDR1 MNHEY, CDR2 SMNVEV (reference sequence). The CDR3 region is CASRLQGANNEQFF. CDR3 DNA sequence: TGTGCCAGCAGGCTGCAGGGCGCCAACAATGAGCAGTTCTTC.

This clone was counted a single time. This chain's CDR3 is CASSLQPLHGYTF. In DNA, the CDR3 is TGTGCCAGCAGCTTGCAGCCCCTACATGGCTACACCTTC. The chain employs TRBV7-9 and TRBJ1-2; D remains unclear. V lost 3 bases to trimming and J lost 6 bases, with 11 bases between them. The CDR3 runs 13 residues. The germline V gene encodes CDR1 SEHNR and CDR2 FQNEAQ (reference sequence).

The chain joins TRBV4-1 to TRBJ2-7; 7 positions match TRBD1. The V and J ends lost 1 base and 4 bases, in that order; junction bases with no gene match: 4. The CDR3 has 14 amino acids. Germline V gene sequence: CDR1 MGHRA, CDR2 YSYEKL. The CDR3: CASSQGQGEYEQYF. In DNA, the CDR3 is TGCGCCAGCAGCCAAGGGCAGGGGGAGTACGAGCAGTACTTC.

For the CDR3, the DNA is TGTGCCATCTCCCGAAGAGGAAACACCATATATTTT. Translation gives CAISRRGNTIYF. The chain joins TRBV7-3 to TRBJ1-3; D is undetermined. In germline, CDR1 is SGHTA, CDR2 FQGTGA. With 10 bases removed from V and 4 bases from J, the gap between germline ends came to 11 bases. The CDR3 has 12 residues.

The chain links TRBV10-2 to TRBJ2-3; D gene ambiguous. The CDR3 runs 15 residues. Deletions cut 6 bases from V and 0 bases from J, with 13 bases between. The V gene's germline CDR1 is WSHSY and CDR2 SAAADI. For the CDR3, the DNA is TGCGCCAGCAGGAGAGCTAGTTCTAGCACAGATACGCAGTATTTT. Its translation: CASRRASSSTDTQYF.

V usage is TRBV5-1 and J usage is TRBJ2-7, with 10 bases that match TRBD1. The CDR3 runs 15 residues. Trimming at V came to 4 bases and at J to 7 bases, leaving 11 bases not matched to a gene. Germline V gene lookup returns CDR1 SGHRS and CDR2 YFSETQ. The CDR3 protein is CASSPRTGGVGEQYF. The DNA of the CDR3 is TGCGCCAGCAGCCCACGGACAGGGGGGGTGGGAGAGCAGTACTTC. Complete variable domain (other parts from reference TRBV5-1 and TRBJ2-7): KAGVTQTPRYLIKTRGQQVTLSCSPISGHRSVSWYQQTPGQGLQFLFEYFSETQRNKGNFPGRFSGRQFSNSRSEMNVSTLELGDSALYLCASSPRTGGVGEQYFGPGTRLTVT.

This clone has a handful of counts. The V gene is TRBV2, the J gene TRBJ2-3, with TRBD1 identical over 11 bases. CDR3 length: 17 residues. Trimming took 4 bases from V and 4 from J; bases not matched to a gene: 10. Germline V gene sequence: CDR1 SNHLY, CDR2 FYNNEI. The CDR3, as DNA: TGTGCCAGCAGTGGGAGAGGACAGGGGGCACTGGCAGATACGCAGTATTTT. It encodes CASSGRGQGALADTQYF.